This passage covers 9 T cell receptor beta chains from one sample sequenced in a study of neurological immune-mediated disorders. One entry per CDR3 protein results from TCRdb running MiXCR on the 5' RACE reads. The sample shows fewer than 85,000 distinct CDR3 sequences, around 4.7% of them seen only once. Time point given: longitudinal time-point 3. Material for sequencing was PBMCs. The receptors originated from a woman aged 60-70 years with multiple sclerosis.

This clonotype appeared many times. The gene calls are TRBV6-1 and TRBJ1-2, with a possible D match to TRBD1 (6 bases). From germline, CDR1 is MNHNS and CDR2 SASEGT. With 2 bases removed from V and 2 bases from J, the gap between germline ends came to 12 bases. CDR3 length: 15 residues. The CDR3: CASSESDRSNYGYTF. The CDR3, as DNA: TGTGCCAGCAGTGAATCTGACAGGTCGAACTATGGCTACACCTTC.

This clonotype showed up many times. The J gene is TRBJ1-5, the V gene TRBV6-5; D might be TRBD1 (5 bases). This CDR3 region has 15 residues. Germline CDR1 reads MNHEY; CDR2 reads SVGAGI. V was shortened by 6 bases and J by 11 bases, with 23 bases between the two germline ends. The CDR3 bases are TGTGCCAGCAGACTTACGAGGGATGGGGGATCAGCCCAGCATTTT. Encoded protein: CASRLTRDGGSAQHF.

This clonotype was detected many times. The chain couples TRBV5-1 to TRBJ1-2; D may be TRBD1 (6 bases). The V gene's germline CDR1 is SGHRS and CDR2 YFSETQ. V was pared by 4 bases and J by 0 bases, with 13 bases between. The CDR3 loop spans 15 amino acids. Here the CDR3 reads CASSTWTDTNYGYTF. CDR3 DNA sequence: TGCGCCAGCAGCACCTGGACAGACACTAACTATGGCTACACCTTC.

This clonotype was seen ten or more times. CDR3 coding DNA: TGTGCCATCAGTGACTCGGGGATCACAGATACGCAGTATTTT. Translating it yields CAISDSGITDTQYF. The chain uses TRBV10-3 and TRBJ2-3; perhaps TRBD2 as D (5 bases). The V gene lost 3 bases and the J gene lost 2 bases, with 9 bases spanning the gap. This CDR3 spans 14 amino acids. In germline, CDR1 is ENHRY, CDR2 SYGVKD.

Details on this clonotype: Since a much larger clone is just one base distant, this may be a read error. The chain employs TRBV12-3 or TRBV12-4 and TRBJ2-3; D not resolved. V was shortened by 2 bases and J by 0 bases, with 12 bases between the two germline ends. The CDR3 is 16 residues long. The CDR3 loop reads CASSLSGGASTDTQYF. For the CDR3, the DNA is TGTGCCAGCAGTTTAAGTGGCGGCGCTAGCACAGATACGCAGTATTTT.

This clonotype was found many times. The chain has TRBV7-6 and TRBJ1-6; D not certain. The germline V gene encodes CDR1 SGHVS and CDR2 FNYEAQ. There are 15 residues in the CDR3. V shed 1 base and J shed 5 bases, with 9 bases lying between them. The CDR3 region has the DNA TGTGCCAGCAGCTTAGGAACCCGAAATAATTCACCCCTCCACTTT. Protein product: CASSLGTRNNSPLHF.

The chain has TRBV7-9 and TRBJ1-2, with D maybe TRBD1 (6 bases). Trimming took off 0 bases at V and 2 bases at J, with 10 bases between the two ends. Germline V CDR1 and CDR2: SEHNR, FQNEAQ (reference sequence). The CDR3 is 15 residues long. Written as DNA, the CDR3 is TGTGCCAGCAGCTTAGCGGCAGGGACAAACTATGGCTACACCTTC. This translates into CASSLAAGTNYGYTF.

The sample holds many counts of this clonotype. This chain's CDR3 is CASSWGGSGYNEQFF. The DNA for the CDR3 is TGCGCCAGCAGCTGGGGAGGGTCGGGGTACAATGAGCAGTTCTTC. The chain has TRBV5-1 and TRBJ2-1; 7 nucleotides match TRBD2. Per the germline V gene, CDR1 is SGHRS and CDR2 is YFSETQ. This CDR3 is built from 15 residues. Germline trimming cut 3 bases from V and 4 bases from J; bases unmatched to any gene: 7.

The table lists this clonotype with many counts. The gene calls are TRBV20-1 and TRBJ1-5; D perhaps matches TRBD1 (5 bases). The V end was cut by 5 bases, the J end by 2 bases, with 13 bases between. Germline CDR1 DFQATT, CDR2 SNEGSKA (reference sequence). The CDR3 consists of 14 residues. The CDR3 sequence is CSALGGWGNQPQHF. Here the CDR3 DNA reads TGCAGTGCTTTGGGGGGTTGGGGCAATCAGCCCCAGCATTTT.